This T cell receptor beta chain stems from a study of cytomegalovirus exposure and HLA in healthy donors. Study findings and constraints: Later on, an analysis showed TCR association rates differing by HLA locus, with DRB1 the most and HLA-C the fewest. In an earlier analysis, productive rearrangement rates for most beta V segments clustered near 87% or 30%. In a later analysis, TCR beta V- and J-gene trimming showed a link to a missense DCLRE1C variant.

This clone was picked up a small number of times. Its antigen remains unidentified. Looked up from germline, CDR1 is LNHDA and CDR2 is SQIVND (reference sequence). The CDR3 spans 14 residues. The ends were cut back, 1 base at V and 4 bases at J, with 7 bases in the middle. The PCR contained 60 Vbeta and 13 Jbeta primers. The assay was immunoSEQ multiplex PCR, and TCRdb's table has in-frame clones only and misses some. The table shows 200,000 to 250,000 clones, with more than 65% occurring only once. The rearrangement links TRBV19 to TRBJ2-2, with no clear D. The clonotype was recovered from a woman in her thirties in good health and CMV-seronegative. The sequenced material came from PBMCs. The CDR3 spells CASSIGGATGELFF. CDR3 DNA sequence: TGTGCCAGTAGTATAGGCGGAGCCACCGGGGAGCTGTTTTTT. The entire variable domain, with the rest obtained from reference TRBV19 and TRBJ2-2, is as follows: DGGITQSPKYLFRKEGQNVTLSCEQNLNHDAMYWYRQDPGQGLRLIYYSQIVNDFQKGDIAEGYSVSREKKESFPLTVTSAQKNPTAFYLCASSIGGATGELFFGEGSRLTVL.